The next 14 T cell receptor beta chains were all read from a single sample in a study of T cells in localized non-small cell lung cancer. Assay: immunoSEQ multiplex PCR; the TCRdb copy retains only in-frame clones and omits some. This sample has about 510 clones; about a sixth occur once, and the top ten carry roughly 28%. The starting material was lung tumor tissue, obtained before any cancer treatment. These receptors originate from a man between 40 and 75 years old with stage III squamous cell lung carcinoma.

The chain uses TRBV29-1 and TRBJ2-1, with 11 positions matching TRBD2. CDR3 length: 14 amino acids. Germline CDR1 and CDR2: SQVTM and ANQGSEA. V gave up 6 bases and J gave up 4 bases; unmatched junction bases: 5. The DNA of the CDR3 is TGCAGCGTGTTACTAGCGGGGGAGTACAATGAGCAGTTCTTC. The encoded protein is CSVLLAGEYNEQFF.

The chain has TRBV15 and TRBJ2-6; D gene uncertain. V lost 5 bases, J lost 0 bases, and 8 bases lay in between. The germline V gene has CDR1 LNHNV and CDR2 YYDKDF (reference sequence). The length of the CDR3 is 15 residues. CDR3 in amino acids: CATSGRFSGANVLTF. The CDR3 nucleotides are TGTGCCACCAGCGGACGCTTCTCTGGGGCCAACGTCCTGACTTTC.

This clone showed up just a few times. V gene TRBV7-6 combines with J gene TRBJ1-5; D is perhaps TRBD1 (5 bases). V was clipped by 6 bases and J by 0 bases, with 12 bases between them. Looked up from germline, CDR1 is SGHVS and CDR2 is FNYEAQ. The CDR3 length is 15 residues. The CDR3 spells CASSYNTGSNQPQHF. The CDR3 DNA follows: TGTGCCAGCAGTTACAACACAGGTAGCAATCAGCCCCAGCATTTT.

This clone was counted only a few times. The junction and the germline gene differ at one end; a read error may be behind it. CDR3 in DNA: TGTGCCATCAGTGTTACCGGGGCAGATACGCAGTATTTT. Protein product: CAISVTGADTQYF. This chain joins TRBV6-8 and TRBJ2-3, with a weak D call TRBD2 (5 bases). Germline CDR1 is MNHGY and CDR2 is SAAAGT. The CDR3 runs 13 residues.

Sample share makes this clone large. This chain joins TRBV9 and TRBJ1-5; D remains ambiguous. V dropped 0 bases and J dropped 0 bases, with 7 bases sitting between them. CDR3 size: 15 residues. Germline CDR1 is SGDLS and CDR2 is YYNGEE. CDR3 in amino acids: CASSVGQSSNQPQHF. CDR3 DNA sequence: TGTGCCAGCAGCGTAGGGCAGTCTAGCAATCAGCCCCAGCATTTT.

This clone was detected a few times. The CDR3 nucleotides are TGTGCCAGCAGCCCTTACTCAGGGAGTCAGCCCCAGCATTTT. This gives the protein CASSPYSGSQPQHF. The J gene is TRBJ1-5, the V gene TRBV11-3; TRBD1 might be the D (5 bases). V lost 5 bases and J 6 bases, leaving 14 bases between the germline ends. Per germline, CDR1 SGHNT and CDR2 YENEEA. This CDR3 is 14 amino acids long.

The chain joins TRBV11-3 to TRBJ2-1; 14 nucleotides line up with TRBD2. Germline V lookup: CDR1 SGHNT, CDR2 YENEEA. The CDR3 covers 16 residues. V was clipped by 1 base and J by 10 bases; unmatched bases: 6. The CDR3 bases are TGTGCCAGCAGCTTAGGATACGGGACTAGCGGGGGAGAGCAGTTCTTC. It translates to CASSLGYGTSGGEQFF.

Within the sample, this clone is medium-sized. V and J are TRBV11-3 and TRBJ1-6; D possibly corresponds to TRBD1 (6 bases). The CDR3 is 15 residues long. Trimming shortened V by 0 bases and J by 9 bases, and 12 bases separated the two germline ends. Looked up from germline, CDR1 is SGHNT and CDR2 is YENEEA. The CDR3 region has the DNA TGTGCCAGCAGCTTAGACGACAGGTCCATTTCACCCCTCCACTTT. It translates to CASSLDDRSISPLHF.

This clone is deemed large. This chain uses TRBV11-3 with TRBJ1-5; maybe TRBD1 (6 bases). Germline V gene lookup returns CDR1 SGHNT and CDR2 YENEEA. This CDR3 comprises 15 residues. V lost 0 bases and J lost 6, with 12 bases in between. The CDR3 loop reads CASSLEGVGGQPQHF. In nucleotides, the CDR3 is TGTGCCAGCAGCTTAGAAGGGGTAGGGGGTCAGCCCCAGCATTTT.

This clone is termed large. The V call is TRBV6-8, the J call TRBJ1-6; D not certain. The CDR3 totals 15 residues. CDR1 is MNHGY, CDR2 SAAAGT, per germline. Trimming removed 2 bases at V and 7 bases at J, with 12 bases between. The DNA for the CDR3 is TGTGCCAGCAGTTACGCACACGGAGCAAATTCACCCCTCCACTTT. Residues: CASSYAHGANSPLHF.

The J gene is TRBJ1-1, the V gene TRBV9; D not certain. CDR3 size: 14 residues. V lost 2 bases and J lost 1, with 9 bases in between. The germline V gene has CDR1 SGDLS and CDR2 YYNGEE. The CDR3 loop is CASSVGQKNTEAFF. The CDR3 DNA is TGTGCCAGCAGCGTCGGGCAGAAGAACACTGAAGCTTTCTTT. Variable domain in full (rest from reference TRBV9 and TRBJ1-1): DSGVTQTPKHLITATGQRVTLRCSPRSGDLSVYWYQQSLDQGLQFLIQYYNGEERAKGNILERFSAQQFPDLHSELNLSSLELGDSALYFCASSVGQKNTEAFFGQGTRLTVV.

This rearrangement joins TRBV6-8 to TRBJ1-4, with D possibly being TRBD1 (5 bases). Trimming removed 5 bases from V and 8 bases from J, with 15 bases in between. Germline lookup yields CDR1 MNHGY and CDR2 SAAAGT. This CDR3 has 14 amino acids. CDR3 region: CASSPPPRGEKLFF. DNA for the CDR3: TGTGCCAGCAGTCCTCCCCCTCGGGGGGAAAAACTGTTTTTT.

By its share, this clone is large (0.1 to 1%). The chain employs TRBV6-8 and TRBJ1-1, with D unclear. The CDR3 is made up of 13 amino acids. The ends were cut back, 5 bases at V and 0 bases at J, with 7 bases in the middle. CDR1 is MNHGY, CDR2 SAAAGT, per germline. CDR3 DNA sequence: TGTGCCAGCAGTGTAACAGTGAACACTGAAGCTTTCTTT. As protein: CASSVTVNTEAFF.

The CDR3 sequence: CASSYGGGGYTF. Written as DNA, the CDR3 is TGTGCCAGCAGTTACGGGGGTGGCGGCTACACCTTC. The V gene is TRBV6-8, the J gene TRBJ1-2, with D tentatively TRBD1 (5 bases). CDR1 and CDR2 from the germline V gene are MNHGY and SAAAGT. This CDR3 is 12 amino acids long. Trimming took off 2 bases at V and 8 bases at J, with 9 bases between the two ends.